This entry describes one T cell receptor beta chain. Its antigen remains unknown. CDR3 length: 16 residues. In germline, CDR1 is SGHRS, CDR2 YFSETQ. J was trimmed by 6 bases and V by 3 bases; bases with no gene match: 12. Amplification used 60 Vbeta primers and 13 Jbeta primers. Measured with immunoSEQ multiplex PCR; TCRdb has only the in-frame clones, and not every one. The sample holds 120,000 to 150,000 clones; about 79% are singletons and the top ten take approximately 1.5%. The data were taken from a study of cytomegalovirus exposure and HLA in healthy donors. Study-level results: In a later analysis, specific HLA alleles were associated with more than 15,000 TCR beta sequences at a 0.05 false discovery rate. There were reportedly fewer N-insertions in an Asian-associated ancestry cluster than the approximately 670-donor mean, in a later analysis.

Each of the donors was a healthy bone marrow donor. The gene calls are TRBV5-1 and TRBJ2-7; the match to TRBD2 covers 10 bases. This sequence was found in a woman aged 25-40 years in good health and CMV-seronegative. Sequences were obtained from PBMCs. CDR3 DNA sequence: TGCGCCAGCAGCTCCGGTCAGGCTAGCGGGAGAGGCGAGCAGTACTTC. The encoded protein is CASSSGQASGRGEQYF.